The sequence of this TCR beta chain was determined in a study of cytomegalovirus exposure and HLA in healthy donors. Turning to the study itself: HLA-typed donors were the source of roughly 80 million unique TCRs held in an early data release.

Regarding the study as a whole: Other equally common chains were less clonally expanded than HLA-associated TCR beta chains, a later analysis showed. Associated with cytomegalovirus, according to the listing, were 150 to 200 TCR beta chains. The availability of immune exposure information extended only to CMV serostatus.

With respect to this clone: Its antigen is not identified.

CDR1 and CDR2 (germline): SNHLY, FYNNEI. CDR3 length: 14 amino acids. Losses at the gene ends were 6 bases for V and 5 bases for J; bases not matched to a gene: 7. The PCR had 60 Vbeta and 13 Jbeta primers. Generated by immunoSEQ multiplex PCR, the TCRdb table keeps only in-frame clones and is missing some. The repertoire holds some 100,000 clones, with 62% as singletons. Sequencing input: PBMCs. The chain joins TRBV2 to TRBJ2-5; 9 nucleotides agree with TRBD1. The sequence derives from a woman in her twenties or thirties in good health and CMV-seropositive. The CDR3 protein is CASRDTGGRETQYF. As DNA, the CDR3 is TGTGCCAGCAGAGACACAGGGGGCCGGGAGACCCAGTACTTC.